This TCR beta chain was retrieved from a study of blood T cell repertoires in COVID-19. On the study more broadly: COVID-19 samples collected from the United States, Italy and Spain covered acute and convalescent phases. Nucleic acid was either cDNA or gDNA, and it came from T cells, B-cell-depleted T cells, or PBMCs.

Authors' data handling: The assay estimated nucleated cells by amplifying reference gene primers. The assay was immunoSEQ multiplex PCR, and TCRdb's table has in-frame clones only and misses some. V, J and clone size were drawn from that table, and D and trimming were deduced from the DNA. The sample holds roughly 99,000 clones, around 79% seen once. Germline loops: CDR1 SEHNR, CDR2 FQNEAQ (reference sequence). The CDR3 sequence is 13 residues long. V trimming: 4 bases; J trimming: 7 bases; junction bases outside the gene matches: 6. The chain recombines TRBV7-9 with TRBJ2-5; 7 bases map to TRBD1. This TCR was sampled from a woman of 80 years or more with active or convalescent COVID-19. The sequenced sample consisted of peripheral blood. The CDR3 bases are TGTGCCAGCAGCTGGGACAGCCGGGGGACCCAGTACTTC. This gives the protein CASSWDSRGTQYF.